This T cell receptor (beta chain) was sequenced in a study of cytomegalovirus exposure and HLA in healthy donors (dated by TCRdb to about 2017). Study-wide context: An earlier analysis of several hundred of the donors reported approximately 300 Gb of sequence data and roughly 110 million unique TCR beta sequences from about 200 million T cells. Roughly 300 gigabases of sequencing data and around 85 million unique TCR sequences made up an early release that covered 500 to 650 HLA-typed donors. Of the 300 to 400 genotyped donors, around 81% fell in the genetic ancestry cluster associated with self-reported Caucasian donors. The study aimed to test whether cataloging public T cell receptors could reveal signatures of past pathogen exposure. The T cell repertoires of 670 or so subjects were profiled by immunosequencing and related to cytomegalovirus serostatus. Along with the roughly 670-subject first cohort, a separate validation cohort of more than 90 different subjects was used. High-throughput TCR immunosequencing, statistical association of individual TCRs with disease status, and machine learning were combined to predict cytomegalovirus infection status. To study patterns of TCR occurrence, a later analysis re-analyzed previously published TCR beta repertoires from around 670 donors and added high-resolution HLA genotyping. Rather than drawing on any new phenotypic data, the later analysis identified candidate immune exposures from TCR beta sequences and the way those sequences occurred across donors. To decide whether each TCR beta V gene segment behaved as functional or pseudogenic, an earlier analysis of approximately 600 of the donors relied on high-throughput TCR beta sequencing. Donor age, sex, ethnicity and CMV serostatus were collected together with the repertoire data. A later genetic analysis took genome-wide SNP genotypes for about three fifths of the 666 donors and used that subset as a discovery cohort. All discovery cohort repertoires had been generated on a single sequencing platform. HLA typing covered class I and class II loci at four-digit resolution. Typing coverage varied by locus: roughly 629-640 donors for A, B, C, DRB1 and DQB1; roughly 500 for DQA1; approximately 570 for DPA1; more than 450 for DPB1. A handful of DR-DQ haplotypes were handled as single units for association and clustering because linkage in the cohort was strong. On average, roughly 250,000 unique TCR beta nucleotide sequences were sequenced per donor among a few hundred genotyped donors of the cohort, with roughly 19% of those sequences being non-productive. Broader findings and caveats from the paper: In the study, around 160 TCR beta chains were listed as associated with cytomegalovirus. A later analysis found that most CMV-associated TCR beta chains appeared HLA-restricted, with HLA associations seemingly driven largely by CMV exposure. Some IMGT-functional V segments, including TRBV6-2 and TRBV6-3, could not be told apart with the 87-base-pair reads, so those segments were excluded. Because counts were too low, about 18 rarely observed V segments, including chromosome 9 orphons, were left out of the earlier analysis of a few hundred of the donors. A later analysis found that TCR association rates varied across HLA loci, with DRB1 alleles showing the most associated TCRs and HLA-C alleles the fewest. In vitro tests confirmed that a few of the cytomegalovirus-associated TCR beta chains recognize cytomegalovirus antigens. The presence/absence analyses assumed that sequencing depth was roughly uniform across donors, and that assumption may not be true. Several of the top co-occurrence clusters appeared to be linked to parvovirus B19, influenza, CMV and Epstein-Barr virus, according to a later analysis. The sequencing pipeline was judged likely to have produced a cluster of highly shared sequence variants as a technical artifact. Across donors, most TCR sequences were observed very rarely, whereas some public TCRs were present in many individuals. According to a later genetic analysis, donors in an Asian-associated ancestry cluster had fewer N-insertions in productive TCRs than the approximately 700-donor mean. The authors suggested that the approach could potentially be generalized to other disease states and immunological phenotypes. In an earlier analysis of some 550 of the donors, most TCR beta V segments were observed in productive rearrangements about 87% or about 30% of the time, broadly matching IMGT annotations. Linkage disequilibrium might explain the correlated functional status among segregating V segments, but an unknown experimental factor could not be excluded. Assigning TCR associations to individual alleles was difficult when HLA alleles, especially DR and DQ, strongly co-occurred. Cytomegalovirus status was reported to be diagnosed by the classifier with high specificity and sensitivity in both the original and validation cohorts. This cohort had only TCR beta chains sequenced, and the lack of alpha or paired-chain data limited which features could be detected. Compared with equally common non-associated chains, HLA-associated TCR beta chains in a later analysis were more clonally expanded and had lower generation probabilities. V-gene and J-gene trimming of TCR beta chains was associated with a missense DCLRE1C variant in a later genetic analysis, and the association was replicated in an independent cohort. Because some donors lacked HLA typing at each locus, the association tests relied only on the typed subset. Immune exposure information for the cohort was limited to CMV serostatus. At a false discovery rate of 0.05, a later analysis linked around 17,000 TCR beta sequences to specific HLA alleles. A further reported finding was that TCR beta sequences accurately predicted the HLA-A and HLA-B alleles for most subjects in the first cohort.

The cohort was made up of about 610 healthy bone marrow donors. Cohort members were all nominally healthy when sampled, although unrecorded immune exposures were likely present. The donor was CMV seronegative and belonged to the group of 350 to 400 seronegative cohort members. Each donor provided a peripheral blood sample, and peripheral blood mononuclear cells were used for TCR beta sequencing. Genomic DNA extraction from the blood cell samples was performed with the Qiagen DNeasy Blood Extraction Kit. Preparation of the library involved the immunoSEQ multiplex PCR assay. The multiplex PCR relied on a mix of 60 forward primers for TCR Vbeta segments and 13 reverse primers for TCR Jbeta segments. A multiplex PCR assay on genomic DNA amplified the CDR3 region of rearranged TCR beta genes. The Illumina HiSeq System was used to sequence the amplified TCR beta libraries as 87-base-pair reads. The paper's data handling went like this. Across the roughly 640 repertoires, a later analysis counted tens of millions of unique TCR beta chains, approximately 10 million of which were shared by at least two donors. Raw reads were error-corrected and collapsed into unique sequences by a nearest-neighbor algorithm in which closely related sequences were merged to remove PCR and sequencing errors. CDR3 sequences were aligned to IMGT reference sequences to assign V, D and J gene segments. Each retained sequence needed at least a six-nucleotide match to both a V gene segment and a J gene segment. Rearrangements were classified as productive when the CDR3 lacked stop codons and remained in frame with V and J, and all other rearrangements were classified as non-productive. CDR3 was defined according to IMGT convention as the region running from the second conserved V-encoded cysteine to the conserved J-encoded phenylalanine. The earlier analysis of about 610 of the donors excluded any sequence lacking an unambiguous match to a single V gene segment. In an earlier analysis of about 590 of the donors, a V segment was called functional when productive rearrangements were above 56.7%, and segregating when the standard deviation between donors exceeded 5%. A statistical classification framework was built to diagnose cytomegalovirus status from the catalog of TCR beta chain sequences. In a later analysis, TCR nucleotide sequences were compared against IMGT/GENE-DB human TR gene sequences so that V and J genes could be assigned. In a later analysis, CDR3 sequences and most-parsimonious VDJ recombination scenarios were assigned using the TCRdist pipeline. In a later analysis, each TCR beta chain was defined by its CDR3 amino acid sequence together with its V-gene family, and reads lacking a unique V-gene family were excluded. In a later analysis, around 650 highly shared, low-generation-probability nucleotide sequences were removed to address suspected cross-contamination and a sequencing artifact. In a later analysis, a clonal expansion index for each public chain was calculated from normalized within-repertoire ranks of inferred template counts. In a later analysis, generation probabilities were computed with a VDJ recombination model fitted to out-of-frame rearrangements, and the resulting probabilities were checked against IGoR. Hypergeometric tests were used in a later analysis to score TCR-TCR, TCR-HLA and TCR-CMV co-occurrence, with a repertoire-size bias correction applied to the TCR pairs. A later analysis estimated false discovery rates by permuting HLA or CMV assignments 20 times. In a later analysis, co-occurring TCRs were grouped using DBSCAN, and TCRdist sequence similarity was added for clustering within HLA-allele-positive subsets. Repertoires with fewer than 30,000 or more than 120,000 public chains were left out of co-occurrence clustering, as were five repertoires with anomalous nucleotide sharing. TCRdb retrieved this table from immuneACCESS and kept in-frame rearrangements only. Not all clones are present; in checked studies, unresolved V genes account for under half, and no reason is known for the remainder. V and J calls and clone size are as listed in that table; D and trimming were resolved from the DNA. This sample has 100,000 to 150,000 clones in its table, and around 84% of those were observed once. The leading ten clones occupy roughly 6.1% of the sample.

The germline ends are 17 bases apart after V is trimmed by 5 bases and J by 0 bases. Sequences SGHTA (CDR1) and FQGNSA (CDR2) are obtained from the germline V gene. Reading from cysteine to phenylalanine, the CDR3 counts 17 amino acids. This entry keeps only the CDR3 DNA: 51 bases, framed from base 1. As for this clone: This clone's antigen is unknown. It has no much larger one-base neighbor in the sample; base qualities were not kept.

This TCR was recovered from a woman aged 40-49 years in good health and CMV-seronegative. The chain is made from TRBV7-2 and TRBJ1-3; TRBD1 is a possible D gene, resting on 5 matching bases. The specimen was PBMCs. The CDR3 is CASSPSAAQVSGNTIYF. The DNA sequence follows: TGTGCCAGCAGCCCTAGCGCGGCACAGGTCTCTGGAAACACCATATATTTT.